The sequence of this TCR beta chain was determined in a study of T cell repertoires in cytomegalovirus infection (dated by TCRdb to between 2017 and 2020). About the investigation overall: Alongside well-studied HLA-B-restricted epitopes, the peptide stimulations were aimed at recently identified HLA-C-restricted CMV epitopes, whose presentation resists viral immunomodulation. Because public TCR beta signatures pointed to carriage of CMV infection together with the matching HLA type, the HLA type of each donor mattered for the analysis.

TCRdb shows the sequencer as Illumina HiSeq 1500. Using fastp trimming at Q25 and MiXCR clonotype assembly, TCRdb reanalyzed the public sequencing data and kept in-frame beta chains. Each entry merges the rows of one CDR3 protein and shows their most common DNA and genes. The sample contains 43,000 or so distinct CDR3 sequences, about a fifth of them found a single time. The ten largest account for about 55% of the sample. Based on the germline V gene (reference sequence), the CDR1 and CDR2 sequences are WNHNN and SYGVQD. A distance of 11 bases separates the germline ends of V and J, which lose 6 bases and 1 base respectively. From the cysteine through the phenylalanine, the CDR3 covers 14 amino acids. The DNA shown is the 42-base CDR3, in frame from base 1. This clonotype appeared once. This receptor's antigen is unknown. No much larger clonotype is one base removed from it; base qualities were not supplied. Just one read gives weak support.

Overall study results and their limits: The ex vivo response was dominated by HLA-C-restricted CMV-specific TCR beta clonotypes, which also provided the single most frequent clonotype in two of eight donors. Cumulative frequency of public TCR beta family members discriminated carriers of CMV infection plus the relevant HLA type in this cohort and an independent 352-donor cohort.

In light of the paper, this sample's treatment or condition label describes: in vitro stimulation with specific CMV peptide epitopes to enrich CMV-specific T cells. The sequencing used CD8+ T cells from cultured PBMCs, collected from culture after CMV antigen stimulation. This TCR was recovered from a human donor in good health (CMV status not recorded). Some clones in this sample may be carry-over from other donors' samples. The sequence is built from TRBV10-1 and TRBJ2-3; the D gene is possibly TRBD1 or TRBD2, with 5 bases matching each. The CDR3 in this case is CASSGDLGTDTQYF. The nucleotides read TGCGCCAGCAGCGGGGACCTTGGCACAGATACGCAGTATTTT.